This TCR beta chain was observed in a study of cytomegalovirus exposure and HLA in healthy donors. Study-level findings and limits: The classifier reportedly diagnosed cytomegalovirus status with high sensitivity and specificity. It was around 160 TCR beta chains that were listed as cytomegalovirus-associated.

This CDR3 is built from 13 residues. V dropped 2 bases and J dropped 3 bases, with 7 bases sitting between them. The germline CDR1 and CDR2 sequences are SGHTA and FQGNSA. Each donor was nominally healthy when sampled (though unrecorded immune exposures were likely). About this clone itself: Its matching antigen is unknown.

PCR employed 60 Vbeta and 13 Jbeta primers. TCRdb's copy holds only in-frame clones and misses some; the assay was immunoSEQ multiplex PCR. The data show 100,000 to 150,000 clones, with about two thirds seen just once and 2% to 2.5% held by the top ten. The receptor was derived from a woman in her thirties or forties in good health and CMV-seronegative. Sequencing was carried out using PBMCs. V usage is TRBV7-2 and J usage is TRBJ1-1; D uncertain. This chain's CDR3 is CASSLNRDTEAFF. The CDR3 DNA is TGTGCCAGCAGCTTAAACAGAGACACTGAAGCTTTCTTT.